Presented here are 25 T cell receptor beta chains from one specimen sequenced in a study of CD8 T cells in Susac syndrome. Reverse transcription used roughly 0.5 to 1 ug RNA and random hexamers. TCRdb independently ran MiXCR on the immunoSEQ multiplex PCR reads; one entry per CDR3 protein. The repertoire consists of roughly 150,000 distinct CDR3 sequences, with roughly 95% occurring once and the leading ten covering 0.15% to 0.2%. Specimen: CD4+ T cells from PBMCs. Receptors originate from a human donor with Susac syndrome.

The V call is TRBV25-1, the J call TRBJ2-2, with unresolved D. Deletions cut 3 bases from V and 0 bases from J, with 8 bases between. CDR1 and CDR2 from the germline V gene are MGHDK and SYGVNS. This CDR3 spans 15 amino acids. This CDR3 is CASSDPRSNTGELFF. The CDR3 DNA reads as TGTGCCAGCAGTGACCCAAGGTCGAACACCGGGGAGCTGTTTTTT.

The chain links TRBV6-5 to TRBJ1-1; TRBD1 might be the D (5 bases). The CDR3 totals 15 residues. The germline gives CDR1 MNHEY, CDR2 SVGAGI. Trimming pared 6 bases from V and 0 bases from J, leaving 14 bases between. The CDR3 DNA reads TGTGCCAGCAGAGTAGACGGGACGGTGAACACTGAAGCTTTCTTT. Translating gives CASRVDGTVNTEAFF.

This clonotype appeared a single time. The V gene is TRBV29-1, the J gene TRBJ2-3, with TRBD2 identical over 11 bases. CDR3 length: 14 residues. V lost 6 bases to trimming and J lost 0 bases; unmatched junction nucleotides: 2. Germline CDR1 SQVTM, CDR2 ANQGSEA. This chain's CDR3 is CSVRTSGSTDTQYF. CDR3 bases: TGCAGCGTCAGGACTAGCGGGAGCACAGATACGCAGTATTTT.

The genes are TRBV27 and TRBJ2-5; no definite D call. V was cut by 6 bases and J by 1 base, with 15 bases left in between. The CDR3 contains 15 residues. The germline V gene encodes CDR1 MNHEY and CDR2 SMNVEV (reference sequence). CDR3 nucleotide sequence: TGTGCCAGCAGAGACCGACCACAATCCCAAGAGACCCAGTACTTC. Residues: CASRDRPQSQETQYF.

The CDR3 DNA follows: TGTGCCAGCAGCCCCGATTTAGGCTACGAGCAGTACTTC. Amino acids: CASSPDLGYEQYF. The V and J genes are TRBV9 and TRBJ2-7; D uncertain. The CDR3 spans 13 residues. V dropped 4 bases and J dropped 3 bases, with 11 bases sitting between them. Germline loops: CDR1 SGDLS, CDR2 YYNGEE.

This clonotype was observed a handful of times. The chain has TRBV7-9 and TRBJ2-1, with 7 bases that match TRBD2. V shed 1 base, J shed 15 bases, and the junction held 6 bases outside the gene matches. Germline CDR1 SEHNR, CDR2 FQNEAQ (reference sequence). CDR3 length equals 12 residues. For the CDR3, the DNA is TGTGCCAGCAGCTTAGTAGCGGGTTTATGGTTCTTC. This codes for CASSLVAGLWFF.

The chain uses TRBV4-1 and TRBJ1-2, with a possible D match to TRBD1 (5 bases). CDR1 and CDR2 (germline): MGHRA, YSYEKL. The V and J ends lost 2 bases and 8 bases respectively, with 18 bases between them. The CDR3 covers 15 residues. CDR3 coding DNA: TGCGCCAGCAGCCAACCACTGGCAGGGAGTGAAGGCTACACCTTC. Its translation: CASSQPLAGSEGYTF.

The chain uses TRBV3-1 and TRBJ2-7; 13 bases are shared with TRBD2. V lost 5 bases and J lost 1; bases outside the gene matches: 8. The CDR3 runs to 17 residues. Per the germline V gene, CDR1 is LGHDT and CDR2 is YNNKEL (reference sequence). This chain's CDR3 is CASSAGTSGDVSYEQYF. CDR3 DNA: TGTGCCAGCAGCGCCGGGACTAGCGGGGACGTATCCTACGAGCAGTACTTC.

This clonotype was observed a few times. This chain joins TRBV7-2 and TRBJ2-1; D uncertain. V lost 3 bases and J 6 bases, leaving 3 bases between the germline ends. The CDR3 consists of 11 residues. Germline lookup yields CDR1 SGHTA and CDR2 FQGNSA. CDR3 amino acids: CASSFSNEQFF. The CDR3 DNA reads TGTGCCAGCAGCTTTTCCAATGAGCAGTTCTTC.

In nucleotides, the CDR3 is TGTGCCAGCAGCGTAGGGGTTGGGACAGGGATTGAGCACACTGAAGCTTTCTTT. Amino acids: CASSVGVGTGIEHTEAFF. The rearrangement links TRBV9 to TRBJ1-1; the match to TRBD1 covers 9 bases. V lost 0 bases, J lost 3 bases, and 12 bases stayed unmatched. This CDR3 is built from 18 residues. Per the germline V gene, CDR1 is SGDLS and CDR2 is YYNGEE.

The rearrangement uses TRBV4-2 and TRBJ1-1; D remains ambiguous. V lost 4 bases and J 0 bases, leaving 15 bases between the germline ends. CDR3 length equals 16 residues. The germline V gene encodes CDR1 LGHNA and CDR2 YNFKEQ. CDR3 DNA sequence: TGTGCCAGCAGCCCCCGATCAACAGAGATGAACACTGAAGCTTTCTTT. This encodes CASSPRSTEMNTEAFF.

In DNA form, the CDR3 reads TGTGCCAGCAGTTTAGAGGGAGGGACCCAGTACTTC. The encoded protein is CASSLEGGTQYF. The rearrangement links TRBV12-3 or TRBV12-4 to TRBJ2-5, with a weak D call TRBD2 (6 bases). CDR3 size: 12 residues. The V gene lost 1 base and the J gene lost 7 bases, with 7 bases spanning the gap.

The genes are TRBV20-1 and TRBJ2-1; 11 positions agree with TRBD2. This CDR3 is 15 amino acids long. V lost 6 bases and J lost 6; bases outside the gene matches: 10. CDR1 is DFQATT, CDR2 SNEGSKA, per germline (reference sequence). Here the CDR3 reads CSAADPSGGFNEQFF. In DNA form, the CDR3 reads TGCAGTGCCGCTGACCCTAGCGGGGGGTTCAATGAGCAGTTCTTC.

V and J are TRBV7-2 and TRBJ2-3; D is ambiguous. CDR1 SGHTA and CDR2 FQGNSA come from the germline V gene. Trimming removed 2 bases at V and 5 bases at J, with 8 bases between. The CDR3 covers 13 residues. CDR3 sequence (DNA): TGTGCCAGCAGCTTACTTATGGTAGATACGCAGTATTTT. Its translation is CASSLLMVDTQYF.

This clonotype showed up just a few times. CDR3 in amino acids: CSGGQGTDTQYF. For the CDR3, the DNA is TGCAGCGGGGGACAGGGCACAGATACGCAGTATTTT. This chain joins TRBV29-1 and TRBJ2-3; 8 bases line up with TRBD1. Unmatched junction bases numbered 1, after V lost 7 bases and J lost 1 base. Germline V gives CDR1 SQVTM, CDR2 ANQGSEA. The CDR3 covers 12 residues.

J is TRBJ2-7 and V is TRBV9, with 9 bases aligning to TRBD2. The CDR3 runs 14 residues. Trimming cost V 0 bases and J 6 bases; bases outside gene matches: 4. CDR1 and CDR2 from the germline V gene are SGDLS and YYNGEE. This CDR3 reads CASSVGLAVSEQYF. The CDR3 DNA reads TGTGCCAGCAGCGTAGGACTAGCGGTGAGCGAGCAGTACTTC.

This clonotype was seen a single time. The V gene is TRBV19, the J gene TRBJ1-5, with a weak D call TRBD1 (6 bases). V lost 8 bases and J lost 7, with 21 bases in between. Germline V gene lookup returns CDR1 LNHDA and CDR2 SQIVND (reference sequence). This CDR3 is 15 amino acids long. In DNA, the CDR3 is TGTGCCAGTTCTCCGACAGGTCAGGTGTGGCAGCCCCAGCATTTT. Translating it yields CASSPTGQVWQPQHF.

This rearrangement joins TRBV7-2 to TRBJ2-1; D remains ambiguous. Trimming shortened V by 5 bases and J by 2 bases, and 13 bases separated the two germline ends. The germline CDR1 and CDR2 sequences are SGHTA and FQGNSA. The CDR3 totals 15 residues. CDR3 sequence (DNA): TGTGCCAGCAGCCCATCGGCGGAGACCTACAATGAGCAGTTCTTC. As protein: CASSPSAETYNEQFF.

This chain joins TRBV7-8 and TRBJ2-7, with 8 bases matching TRBD2. V lost 2 bases to trimming and J lost 4 bases; unmatched junction nucleotides: 4. This CDR3 contains 14 residues. Germline CDR1 SGHVS, CDR2 FQNEAQ. As DNA, the CDR3 is TGTGCCAGCAGCTTAACCGGGGGGGCGTACGAGCAGTACTTC. It encodes CASSLTGGAYEQYF.

The J gene is TRBJ2-5, the V gene TRBV15, with D uncertain. Trimming cost V 5 bases and J 3 bases, with 7 bases left between them. This CDR3 spans 12 amino acids. Germline V gives CDR1 LNHNV, CDR2 YYDKDF (reference sequence). The CDR3 DNA follows: TGTGCCACCAGCCTCTCGAAAGAGACCCAGTACTTC. It codes for CATSLSKETQYF.

The V and J genes are TRBV25-1 and TRBJ2-2, with D hard to call. The CDR3 contains 15 residues. Trimming pared 1 base from V and 2 bases from J, leaving 8 bases between. The germline V gene has CDR1 MGHDK and CDR2 SYGVNS. CDR3 bases: TGTGCCAGCAGTGAATTCGGCCGAAACACCGGGGAGCTGTTTTTT. It translates to CASSEFGRNTGELFF.

The chain uses TRBV4-1 and TRBJ2-2; a possible D gene is TRBD1 (7 bases). The V gene lost 6 bases and the J gene lost 6 bases, with 14 bases spanning the gap. The length of the CDR3 is 14 residues. Per germline, CDR1 MGHRA and CDR2 YSYEKL. The DNA for the CDR3 is TGCGCCAGCAGGGAGTCAGGGGGGCCCGGGGAGCTGTTTTTT. Translating gives CASRESGGPGELFF.

The rearrangement uses TRBV5-1 and TRBJ1-5; 8 nucleotides align to TRBD1. The CDR3 length is 16 residues. V was pared by 4 bases and J by 0 bases, with 6 bases of the junction left unmatched. From germline, CDR1 is SGHRS and CDR2 YFSETQ. The CDR3: CASSPDRGRSNQPQHF. DNA of the CDR3: TGCGCCAGCAGCCCTGACAGGGGACGTAGCAATCAGCCCCAGCATTTT.

This chain connects TRBV12-3 or TRBV12-4 to TRBJ2-3, with a weak D call TRBD1 (6 bases). The germline V and J ends were trimmed by 5 bases and 6 bases, with 12 bases remaining between them. CDR3 length equals 13 residues. CDR3 amino acids: CASSQGKGDTQYF. DNA for the CDR3: TGTGCCAGCAGTCAGGGGAAGGGGGATACGCAGTATTTT.

As DNA, the CDR3 is TGTGCCAGCCGGCGGACAGGCTCCTACAATGAGCAGTTCTTC. It yields the protein CASRRTGSYNEQFF. The gene calls are TRBV6-1 and TRBJ2-1; 7 bases fit TRBD1. CDR3 size: 14 residues. Losses at the gene ends were 8 bases for V and 0 bases for J; bases not matched to a gene: 4. CDR1 and CDR2 from the germline V gene are MNHNS and SASEGT.